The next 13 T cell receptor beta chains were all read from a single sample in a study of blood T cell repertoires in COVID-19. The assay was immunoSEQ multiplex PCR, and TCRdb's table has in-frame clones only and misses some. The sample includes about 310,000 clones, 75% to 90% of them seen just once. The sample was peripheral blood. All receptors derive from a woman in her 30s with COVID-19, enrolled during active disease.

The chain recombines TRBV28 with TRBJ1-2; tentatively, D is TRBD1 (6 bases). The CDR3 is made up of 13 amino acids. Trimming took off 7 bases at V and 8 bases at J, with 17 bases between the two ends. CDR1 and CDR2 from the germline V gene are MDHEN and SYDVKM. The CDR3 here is CASTTGTTEGYTF. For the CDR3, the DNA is TGTGCCAGCACCACCGGGACAACGGAGGGCTACACCTTC.

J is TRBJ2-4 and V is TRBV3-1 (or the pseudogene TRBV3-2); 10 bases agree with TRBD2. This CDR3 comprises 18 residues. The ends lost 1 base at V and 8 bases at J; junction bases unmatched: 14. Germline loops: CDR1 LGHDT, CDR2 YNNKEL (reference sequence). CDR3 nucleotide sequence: TGTGCCAGCAGCCAAGGTCCCCTAAGGATAGCGGGAGGTCACATTCAGTACTTC. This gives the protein CASSQGPLRIAGGHIQYF.

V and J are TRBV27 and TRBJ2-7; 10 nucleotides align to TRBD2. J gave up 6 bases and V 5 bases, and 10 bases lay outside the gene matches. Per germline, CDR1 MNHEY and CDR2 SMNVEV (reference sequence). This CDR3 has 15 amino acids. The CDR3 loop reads CASSPIASGSIEQYF. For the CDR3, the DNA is TGTGCCAGCAGTCCGATCGCTAGCGGGAGTATCGAGCAGTACTTC.

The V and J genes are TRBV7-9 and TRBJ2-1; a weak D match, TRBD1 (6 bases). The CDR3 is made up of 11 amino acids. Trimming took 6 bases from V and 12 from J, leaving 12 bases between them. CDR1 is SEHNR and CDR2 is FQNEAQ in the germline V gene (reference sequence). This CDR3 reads CASRGAGVQFF. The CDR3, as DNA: TGTGCCAGCAGGGGCGCAGGGGTGCAGTTCTTC. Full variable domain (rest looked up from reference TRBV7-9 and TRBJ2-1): DTGVSQNPRHKITKRGQNVTFRCDPISEHNRLYWYRQTLGQGPEFLTYFQNEAQLEKSRLLSDRFSAERPKGSFSTLEIQRTEQGDSAMYLCASRGAGVQFFGPGTRLTVL.

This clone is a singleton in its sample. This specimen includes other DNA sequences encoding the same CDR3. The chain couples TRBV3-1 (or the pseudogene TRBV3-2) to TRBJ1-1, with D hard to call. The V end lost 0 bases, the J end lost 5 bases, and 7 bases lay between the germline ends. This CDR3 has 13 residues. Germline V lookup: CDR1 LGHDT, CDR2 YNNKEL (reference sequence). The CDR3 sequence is CASSQDRVTEAFF. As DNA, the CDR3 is TGTGCCAGCAGCCAAGATCGGGTTACTGAAGCTTTCTTT.

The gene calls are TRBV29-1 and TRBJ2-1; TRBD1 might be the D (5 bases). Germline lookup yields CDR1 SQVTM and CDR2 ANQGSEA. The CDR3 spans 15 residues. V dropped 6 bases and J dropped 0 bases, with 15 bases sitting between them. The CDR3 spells CSVKTVASSYNEQFF. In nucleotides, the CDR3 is TGCAGCGTAAAGACAGTCGCCAGCTCCTACAATGAGCAGTTCTTC.

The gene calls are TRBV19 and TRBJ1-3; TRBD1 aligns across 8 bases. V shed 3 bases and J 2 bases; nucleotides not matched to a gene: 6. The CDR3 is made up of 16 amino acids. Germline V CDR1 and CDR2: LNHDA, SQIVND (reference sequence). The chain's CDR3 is CASSIDRTGTGNTIYF. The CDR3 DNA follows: TGTGCCAGTAGTATCGATAGGACAGGGACTGGAAACACCATATATTTT.

In DNA, the CDR3 is TGTGCCACCAGTGAAGAGGGAGCCCAGCCCCAGCATTTT. It yields the protein CATSEEGAQPQHF. The chain has TRBV24-1 and TRBJ1-5; D uncertain. V was cut by 4 bases and J by 7 bases, with 10 bases left in between. The germline V gene has CDR1 KGHDR and CDR2 SFDVKD. This CDR3 comprises 13 residues.

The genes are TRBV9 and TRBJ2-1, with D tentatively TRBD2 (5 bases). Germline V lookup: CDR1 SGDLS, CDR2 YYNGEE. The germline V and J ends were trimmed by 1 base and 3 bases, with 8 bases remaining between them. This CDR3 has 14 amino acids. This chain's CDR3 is CASSVQADYNEQFF. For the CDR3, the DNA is TGTGCCAGCAGCGTACAAGCGGACTACAATGAGCAGTTCTTC.

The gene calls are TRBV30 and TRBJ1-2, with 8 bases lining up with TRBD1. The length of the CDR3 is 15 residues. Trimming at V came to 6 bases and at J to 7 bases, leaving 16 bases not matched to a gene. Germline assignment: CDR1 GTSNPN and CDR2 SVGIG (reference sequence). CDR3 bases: TGTGCCTGTGGGGGAGCAGGGGGCGCCTCTAGTGGCTACACCTTC. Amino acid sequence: CACGGAGGASSGYTF.

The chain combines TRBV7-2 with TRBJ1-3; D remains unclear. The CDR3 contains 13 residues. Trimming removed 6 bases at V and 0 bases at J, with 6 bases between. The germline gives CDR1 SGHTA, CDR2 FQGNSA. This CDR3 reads CASRADSGNTIYF. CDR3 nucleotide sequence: TGTGCCAGCAGGGCAGACTCTGGAAACACCATATATTTT.

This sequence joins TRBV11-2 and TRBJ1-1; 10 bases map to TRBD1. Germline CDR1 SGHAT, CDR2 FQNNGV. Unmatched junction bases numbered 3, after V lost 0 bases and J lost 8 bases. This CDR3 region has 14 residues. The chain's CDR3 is CASSLDRTGGEAFF. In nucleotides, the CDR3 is TGTGCCAGCAGCTTAGATCGGACAGGGGGAGAAGCTTTCTTT.

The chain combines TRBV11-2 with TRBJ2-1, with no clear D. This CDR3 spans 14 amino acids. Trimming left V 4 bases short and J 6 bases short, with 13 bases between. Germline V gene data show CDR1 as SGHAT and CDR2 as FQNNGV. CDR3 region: CASSSVLYGNEQFF. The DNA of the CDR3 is TGTGCCAGCAGCTCCGTACTCTACGGCAATGAGCAGTTCTTC.